The T cell receptor beta chain described here comes from a study of graft-versus-host responses after intestinal transplantation (dated by TCRdb to about 2021). Context from the whole study: Multivisceral, liver-intestinal, or isolated intestinal transplants were received by the recipients. Every recipient was given anti-thymocyte globulin induction, then maintenance tacrolimus and steroids for 3 to 4 years. Rather than being sequenced by the commercial service, samples from a few later patients were sequenced in-house on an Illumina MiSeq and processed with MiXCR. Graft-versus-host and host-versus-graft alloreactive T cell clones were tracked in the graft, circulation and bone marrow after intestinal transplantation using bulk TCR-beta CDR3 sequencing. A peak of at least 4% donor T cells among recipient peripheral blood mononuclear cells was the definition used for donor T cell macrochimerism. To identify alloreactive clones, pre-transplant mixed lymphocyte reaction products were sequenced and then compared with unstimulated pre-transplant donor and recipient T cells. The cohort enrolled about two dozen intestinal transplant recipients, one of whom was a retransplant, and a few patients without pretransplant specimens were excluded.

What the authors observed across the whole study: In the allografts of patients with donor T cell macrochimerism, GvH to HvG T cell clonal ratios were high. Early after transplant, peak levels of circulating GvH clones were associated with declines in HvG clones. GvH clones were found in recipient bone marrow, and some of the GvH clones appeared earlier in ileal mucosa or blood, which is consistent with an intestinal mucosal origin. The relatively low number and heterogeneity of intestinal transplant patients limited the conclusions.

Library construction relied on the immunoSEQ multiplex PCR assay. High-throughput TCR-beta CDR3 sequencing of genomic DNA from most patients was performed by Adaptive Biotechnologies. The paper's data handling went like this. TCR sequencing data were retrieved from Adaptive's ImmunoSEQ software for more than 15 patients, whereas three other patients were processed with MiXCR and VDJtools. CDR3 nucleotide sequences shared between donor and recipient were removed because their origin could not be assigned. At least 2-fold expansion over unstimulated cells and a minimum CFSE-low frequency of 0.002% (template counts) or 0.001% (read counts) were required for clones to be classified as alloreactive. Clones detected in sequenced pre-transplant spleen, lymph node, or MLR CFSE-low populations of the donor or recipient were defined as mappable. Cumulative frequency of alloreactive clones was calculated as a percentage of all sequences weighted by copy number. TCRdb took over this immuneACCESS table, retaining in-frame rearrangements with V and J assigned. Such tables are incomplete; in checked studies, under half of the missing clones stem from an unresolved V gene, and the remainder is unexplained. That table supplies the V and J calls and clone size; D and trimming were determined from the DNA. Here the sample has 40,000 or so clones; roughly 93% occur a single time. 3.5% to 4% of the sample goes to the ten largest clones.

This clone was seen once. Its antigen target is currently unknown. No clone much larger than this one lies a single base away; base qualities are absent. Blood samples were collected up to 4 times in the first month after transplant and then at least monthly when available. Sequenced material: PBMCs, taken around 730 days after intestinal transplantation. The sequence was collected from a human patient who received an intestinal transplant, so some T cells may come from the graft donor.

In nucleotide form, the sequence is TGTGCCAGTAGTAGGGACAGGGGGAATCAGCCCCAGCATTTT. Its protein reads: CASSRDRGNQPQHF. Recombination joined TRBV19 with TRBJ1-5; 11 central nucleotides agree with TRBD1. The CDR3 spans 14 residues, from the cysteine through the phenylalanine. Left in the record is the CDR3 DNA by itself, 42 bases read in frame from the first base. For CDR1 and CDR2, the germline V gene (reference sequence) lists LNHDA and SQIVND. Clipping removes 4 bases from V and 4 bases from J, with 0 as the unmatched junction base count.